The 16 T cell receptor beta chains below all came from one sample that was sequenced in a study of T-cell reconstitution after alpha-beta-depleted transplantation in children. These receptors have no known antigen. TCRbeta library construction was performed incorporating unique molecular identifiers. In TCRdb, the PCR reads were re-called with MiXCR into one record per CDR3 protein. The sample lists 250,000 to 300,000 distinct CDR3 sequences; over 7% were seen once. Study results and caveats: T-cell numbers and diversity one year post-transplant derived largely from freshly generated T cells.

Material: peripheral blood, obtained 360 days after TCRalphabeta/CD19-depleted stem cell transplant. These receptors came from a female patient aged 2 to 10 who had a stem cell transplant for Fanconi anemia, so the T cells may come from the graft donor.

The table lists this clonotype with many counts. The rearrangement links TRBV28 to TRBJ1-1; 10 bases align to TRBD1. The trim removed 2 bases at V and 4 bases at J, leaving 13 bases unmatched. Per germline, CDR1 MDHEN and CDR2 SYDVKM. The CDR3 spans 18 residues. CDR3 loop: CASSLTLGDRGVGTEAFF. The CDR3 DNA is TGTGCCAGCAGTTTAACCCTCGGGGACAGGGGAGTCGGCACTGAAGCTTTCTTT.

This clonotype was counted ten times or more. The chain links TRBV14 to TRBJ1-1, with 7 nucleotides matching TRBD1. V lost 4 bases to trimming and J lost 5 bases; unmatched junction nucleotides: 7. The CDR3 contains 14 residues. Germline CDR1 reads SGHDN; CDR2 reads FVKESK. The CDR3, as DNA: TGTGCCAGCAGCCTACAGGGGCGGGTAACTGAAGCTTTCTTT. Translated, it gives CASSLQGRVTEAFF.

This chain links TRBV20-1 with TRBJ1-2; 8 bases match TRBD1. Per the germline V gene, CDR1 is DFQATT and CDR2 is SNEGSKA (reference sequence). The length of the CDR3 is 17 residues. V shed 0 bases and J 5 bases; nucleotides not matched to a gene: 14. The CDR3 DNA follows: TGCAGTGCTAGAGATCAGGGGGCTGGGCGGAGCGTTTATGGCTACACCTTC. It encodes CSARDQGAGRSVYGYTF.

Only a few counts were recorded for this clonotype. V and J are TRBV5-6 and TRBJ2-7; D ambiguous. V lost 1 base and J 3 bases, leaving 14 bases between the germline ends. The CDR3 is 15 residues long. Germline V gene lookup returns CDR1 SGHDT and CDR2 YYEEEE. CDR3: CASSLWSRGIYEQYF. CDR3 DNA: TGTGCCAGCAGCTTGTGGAGCAGAGGCATCTACGAGCAGTACTTC.

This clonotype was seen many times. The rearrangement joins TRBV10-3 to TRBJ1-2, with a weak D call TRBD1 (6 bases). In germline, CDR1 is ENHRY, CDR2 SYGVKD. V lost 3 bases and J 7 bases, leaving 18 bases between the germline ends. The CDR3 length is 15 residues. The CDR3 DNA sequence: TGTGCCATCAGTGACAACACACGGGGGCGCGGTGGCTACACCTTC. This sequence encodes CAISDNTRGRGGYTF.

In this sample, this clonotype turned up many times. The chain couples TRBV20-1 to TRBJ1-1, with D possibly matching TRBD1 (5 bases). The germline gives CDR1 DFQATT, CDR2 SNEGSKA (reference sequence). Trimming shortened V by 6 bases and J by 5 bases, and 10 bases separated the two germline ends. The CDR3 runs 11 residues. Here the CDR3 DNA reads TGCAGTGCCGCAGGGAAAACTGAAGCTTTCTTT. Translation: CSAAGKTEAFF.

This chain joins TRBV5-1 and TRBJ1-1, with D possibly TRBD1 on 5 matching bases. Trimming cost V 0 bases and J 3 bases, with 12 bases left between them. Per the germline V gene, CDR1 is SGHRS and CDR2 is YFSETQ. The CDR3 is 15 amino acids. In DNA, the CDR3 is TGCGCCAGCAGCTTGGCCCTAGGGGTGTACACTGAAGCTTTCTTT. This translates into CASSLALGVYTEAFF.

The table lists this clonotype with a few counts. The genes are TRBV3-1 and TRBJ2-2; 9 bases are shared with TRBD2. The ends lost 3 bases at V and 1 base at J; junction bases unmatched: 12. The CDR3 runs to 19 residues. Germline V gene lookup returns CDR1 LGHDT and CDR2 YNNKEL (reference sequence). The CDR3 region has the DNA TGTGCCAGCAGCCAGTATCCGGCGGGGGGGCCAGGGAACACCGGGGAGCTGTTTTTT. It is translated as CASSQYPAGGPGNTGELFF.

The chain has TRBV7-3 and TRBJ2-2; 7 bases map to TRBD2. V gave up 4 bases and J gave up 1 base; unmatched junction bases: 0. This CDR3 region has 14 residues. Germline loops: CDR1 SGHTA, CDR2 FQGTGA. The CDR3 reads CASSSSGNTGELFF. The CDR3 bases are TGTGCCAGCAGCTCTAGCGGGAACACCGGGGAGCTGTTTTTT.

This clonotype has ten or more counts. The chain's CDR3 is CASSQALYEQYF. CDR3 nucleotide sequence: TGTGCCAGCAGCCAAGCACTTTACGAGCAGTACTTC. The chain employs TRBV14 and TRBJ2-7; D unclear. Germline V gene lookup returns CDR1 SGHDN and CDR2 FVKESK. The germline V and J ends were trimmed by 1 base and 4 bases, with 5 bases remaining between them. This CDR3 region has 12 residues.

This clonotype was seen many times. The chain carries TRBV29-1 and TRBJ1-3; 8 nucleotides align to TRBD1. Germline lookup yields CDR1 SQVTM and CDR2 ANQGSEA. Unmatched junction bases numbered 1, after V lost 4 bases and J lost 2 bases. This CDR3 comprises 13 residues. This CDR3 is CSVVDRAGNTIYF. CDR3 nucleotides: TGCAGCGTTGTGGACAGGGCTGGAAACACCATATATTTT. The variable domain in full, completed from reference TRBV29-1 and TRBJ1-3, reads SAVISQKPSRDICQRGTSLTIQCQVDSQVTMMFWYRQQPGQSLTLIATANQGSEATYESGFVIDKFPISRPNLTFSTLTVSNMSPEDSSIYLCSVVDRAGNTIYFGEGSWLTVV.

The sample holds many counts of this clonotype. The CDR3: CSGHGSQETQYF. The CDR3 coding sequence is TGCAGCGGGCACGGGAGCCAAGAGACCCAGTACTTC. The chain joins TRBV29-1 to TRBJ2-5; possible D gene TRBD2, 6 bases. Germline V lookup: CDR1 SQVTM, CDR2 ANQGSEA. The V end was cut by 7 bases, the J end by 1 base, with 10 bases between. This CDR3 spans 12 amino acids.

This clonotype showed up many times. CDR3 in amino acids: CASSLGRLGEAFF. DNA of the CDR3: TGTGCCAGCAGCTTGGGTCGACTCGGCGAAGCTTTCTTT. This chain uses TRBV5-6 with TRBJ1-1; D uncertain. Germline-derived CDR1 and CDR2 are SGHDT and YYEEEE. Between the trimmed V and J ends, which lost 0 bases and 8 bases, there was a span of 11 bases. The length of the CDR3 is 13 residues. Looking up the rest from reference TRBV5-6 and TRBJ1-1 gives the full variable domain: DAGVTQSPTHLIKTRGQQVTLRCSPKSGHDTVSWYQQALGQGPQFIFQYYEEEERQRGNFPDRFSGHQFPNYSSELNVNALLLGDSALYLCASSLGRLGEAFFGQGTRLTVV.

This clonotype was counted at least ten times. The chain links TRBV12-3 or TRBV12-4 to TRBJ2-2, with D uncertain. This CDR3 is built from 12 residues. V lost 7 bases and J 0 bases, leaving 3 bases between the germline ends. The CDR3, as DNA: TGTGCCAGCATAACGAACACCGGGGAGCTGTTTTTT. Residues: CASITNTGELFF.

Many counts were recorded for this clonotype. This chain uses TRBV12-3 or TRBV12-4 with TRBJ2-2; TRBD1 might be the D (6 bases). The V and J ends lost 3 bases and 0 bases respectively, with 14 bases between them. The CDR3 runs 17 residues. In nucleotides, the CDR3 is TGTGCCAGCAGTTTTTACGGACAGACAACGAACACCGGGGAGCTGTTTTTT. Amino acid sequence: CASSFYGQTTNTGELFF.

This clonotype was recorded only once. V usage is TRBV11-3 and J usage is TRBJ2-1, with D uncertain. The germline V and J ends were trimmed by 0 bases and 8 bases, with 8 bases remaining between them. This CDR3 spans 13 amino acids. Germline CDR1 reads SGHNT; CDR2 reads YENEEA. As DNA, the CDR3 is TGTGCCAGCAGCTTAGATCCGGCAGATGAGCAGTTCTTC. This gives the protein CASSLDPADEQFF.